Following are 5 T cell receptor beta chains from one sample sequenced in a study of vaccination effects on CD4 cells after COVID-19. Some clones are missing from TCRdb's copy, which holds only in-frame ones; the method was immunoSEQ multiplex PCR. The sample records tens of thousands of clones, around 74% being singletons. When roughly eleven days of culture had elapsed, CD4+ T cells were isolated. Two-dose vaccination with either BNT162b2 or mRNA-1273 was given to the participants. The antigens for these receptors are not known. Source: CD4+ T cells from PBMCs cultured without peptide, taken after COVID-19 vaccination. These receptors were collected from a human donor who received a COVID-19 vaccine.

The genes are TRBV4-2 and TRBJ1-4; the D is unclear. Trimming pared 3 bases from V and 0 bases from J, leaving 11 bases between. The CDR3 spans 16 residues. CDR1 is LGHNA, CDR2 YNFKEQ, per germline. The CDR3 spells CASSQAGKATNEKLFF. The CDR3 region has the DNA TGTGCCAGCAGCCAGGCGGGAAAGGCAACTAATGAAAAACTGTTTTTT.

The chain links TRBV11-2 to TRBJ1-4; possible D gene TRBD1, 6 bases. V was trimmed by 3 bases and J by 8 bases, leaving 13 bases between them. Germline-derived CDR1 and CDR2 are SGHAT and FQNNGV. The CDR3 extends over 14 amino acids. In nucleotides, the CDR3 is TGTGCCAGCAGCTTCGGGGGCGACGGGGAAAAACTGTTTTTT. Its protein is CASSFGGDGEKLFF.

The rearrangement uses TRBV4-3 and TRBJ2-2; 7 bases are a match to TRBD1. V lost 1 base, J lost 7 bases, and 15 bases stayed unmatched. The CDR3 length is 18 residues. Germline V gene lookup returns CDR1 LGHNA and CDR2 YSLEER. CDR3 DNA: TGCGCCAGCAGCCAAGTCGGGACAGTCCCCTCTCGGGTCGGGGAGCTGTTTTTT. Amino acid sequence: CASSQVGTVPSRVGELFF.

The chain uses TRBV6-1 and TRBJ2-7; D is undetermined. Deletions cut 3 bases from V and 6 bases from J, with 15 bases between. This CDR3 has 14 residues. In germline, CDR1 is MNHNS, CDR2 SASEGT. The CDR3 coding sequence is TGTGCCAGCAGTGAGCTCGACACGGGTGTCGAGCAGTACGTC. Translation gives CASSELDTGVEQYV.

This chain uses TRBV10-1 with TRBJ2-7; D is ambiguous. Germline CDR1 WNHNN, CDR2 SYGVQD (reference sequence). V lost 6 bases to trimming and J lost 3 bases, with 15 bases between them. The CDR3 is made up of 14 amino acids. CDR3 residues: CASSQIGENYEQYV. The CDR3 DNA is TGCGCCAGCAGCCAAATCGGCGAAAACTACGAGCAGTACGTC.